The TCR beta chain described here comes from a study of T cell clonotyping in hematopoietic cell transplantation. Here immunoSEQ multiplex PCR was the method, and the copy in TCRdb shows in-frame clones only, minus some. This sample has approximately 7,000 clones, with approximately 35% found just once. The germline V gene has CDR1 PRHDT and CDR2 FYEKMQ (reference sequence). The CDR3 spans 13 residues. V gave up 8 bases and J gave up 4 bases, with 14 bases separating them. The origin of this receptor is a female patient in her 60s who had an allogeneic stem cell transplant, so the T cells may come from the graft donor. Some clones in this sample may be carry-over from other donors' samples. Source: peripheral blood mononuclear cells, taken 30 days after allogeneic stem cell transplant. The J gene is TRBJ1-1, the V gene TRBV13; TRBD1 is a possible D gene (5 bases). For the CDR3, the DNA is TGTGCCAGCTTAACTCAGGGAAGCACTGAAGCTTTCTTT. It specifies CASLTQGSTEAFF.